The 31 T cell receptor beta chains below were found in one sample sequenced in a study of Graves' ophthalmopathy and Graves' hyperthyroidism. Amplified TCR beta CDR3 regions were obtained using RNA transcripts as template. First-round RT-PCR with HTBI primers preceded a second-round multiplex PCR. TCRdb independently ran MiXCR on the multiplex PCR reads; one entry per CDR3 protein. The sample includes about 740,000 distinct CDR3 sequences, around 40% of them seen just once. Sequenced: peripheral blood. The receptors derive from an adult man with Graves' ophthalmopathy.

A few counts support this clonotype. The gene calls are TRBV19 and TRBJ1-2; D is ambiguous. Per germline, CDR1 LNHDA and CDR2 SQIVND (reference sequence). The CDR3 extends over 15 amino acids. The V end lost 3 bases, the J end lost 7 bases, and 18 bases lay between the germline ends. For the CDR3, the DNA is TGTGCCAGTAGTATTGGCACGTCGTCTATCAGTGGCTACACCTTC. It yields the protein CASSIGTSSISGYTF.

Details on this clonotype: The junction departs from the called germline gene at one end, perhaps through a read error. The chain has TRBV10-3 and TRBJ1-1, with TRBD1 matching over 9 bases. CDR3 size: 15 residues. CDR1 and CDR2 from the germline V gene are ENHRY and SYGVKD. The CDR3 DNA reads as TGTGCCAGCAGTTTATCAGGGACAGGGTTGACTGAAGCTTTCTTT. Protein sequence: CASSLSGTGLTEAFF.

This clonotype appeared a few times. The V gene is TRBV11-2, the J gene TRBJ1-1; maybe TRBD1 (6 bases). Germline V CDR1 and CDR2: SGHAT, FQNNGV. The CDR3 totals 16 residues. Trimming removed 3 bases from V and 0 bases from J, with 14 bases in between. For the CDR3, the DNA is TGTGCCAGCAGCTTGAGTCCTGGACAGCTGAACACTGAAGCTTTCTTT. Amino acids: CASSLSPGQLNTEAFF.

This clonotype was seen more than once but under ten times. The J gene is TRBJ1-2, the V gene TRBV2; tentative D call: TRBD1 (6 bases). Trimming took 5 bases from V and 6 from J, leaving 13 bases between them. Germline CDR1 and CDR2: SNHLY and FYNNEI. The CDR3 spans 13 residues. The CDR3 bases are TGTGCCAGCAGTCGGACAGCTGACGATGGCTACACCTTC. Protein sequence: CASSRTADDGYTF.

The rearrangement joins TRBV10-3 to TRBJ1-3, with a tentative D call TRBD1 (6 bases). Germline values: CDR1 ENHRY, CDR2 SYGVKD. The CDR3 sequence is 15 residues long. Trimming removed 10 bases from V and 1 base from J, with 17 bases in between. The CDR3 sequence is CASREQGPSGNTIYF. DNA for the CDR3: TGTGCCAGCAGGGAACAGGGTCCTTCTGGAAACACCATATATTTT.

The chain carries TRBV7-2 and TRBJ1-2, with D possibly being TRBD1 (5 bases). Between the trimmed V and J ends, which lost 2 bases and 3 bases, there was a span of 13 bases. Germline CDR1 SGHTA, CDR2 FQGNSA. CDR3 size: 15 residues. For the CDR3, the DNA is TGTGCCAGCAGCTTAACGTCGCAGGGAGACTATGGCTACACCTTC. Its translation is CASSLTSQGDYGYTF.

The chain recombines TRBV20-1 with TRBJ1-1, with D unresolved. In germline, CDR1 is DFQATT, CDR2 SNEGSKA (reference sequence). The CDR3 length is 14 residues. V was clipped by 1 base and J by 3 bases, with 12 bases between them. The CDR3 spells CSARVPLMDTEAFF. In nucleotides, the CDR3 is TGCAGTGCTAGAGTTCCACTCATGGACACTGAAGCTTTCTTT.

As for this clonotype: A much bigger clone sits one base away, suggesting this may be a read error. The chain has TRBV10-3 and TRBJ2-5; perhaps TRBD1 as D (6 bases). The CDR3 has 13 residues. Germline CDR1 reads ENHRY; CDR2 reads SYGVKD. V shed 5 bases and J shed 4 bases, with 11 bases lying between them. CDR3 sequence (DNA): TGTGCCATCAGTTACTCGACAGGAGAGACCCAGTACTTC. Translation gives CAISYSTGETQYF.

The chain carries TRBV25-1 and TRBJ2-2, with D possibly called TRBD1 or TRBD2 (5 bases each). The length of the CDR3 is 15 residues. Trimming left V 10 bases short and J 7 bases short, with 22 bases between. Per germline, CDR1 MGHDK and CDR2 SYGVNS. The CDR3 spells CATKREGLGNGELFF. CDR3 nucleotides: TGTGCCACCAAACGTGAGGGGTTGGGGAACGGGGAGCTGTTTTTT. Looking up the rest from reference TRBV25-1 and TRBJ2-2 gives the full variable domain: EADIYQTPRYLVIGTGKKITLECSQTMGHDKMYWYQQDPGMELHLIHYSYGVNSTEKGDLSSESTVSRIRTEHFPLTLESARPSHTSQYLCATKREGLGNGELFFGEGSRLTVL.

Remarks on this clonotype: A much larger clonotype is one base distant, so this may be a read error. CDR3: CASSRAGTANTGELFF. DNA of the CDR3: TGTGCCAGCAGCCGAGCCGGGACAGCGAACACCGGGGAGCTGTTTTTT. The chain combines TRBV7-9 with TRBJ2-2; 7 bases are shared with TRBD1. Germline V CDR1 and CDR2: SEHNR, FQNEAQ (reference sequence). There are 16 residues in the CDR3. V trimming: 5 bases; J trimming: 0 bases; junction bases outside the gene matches: 6.

This clonotype has a count of ten or more. The junction and the germline gene differ at one end; a read error may be behind it. This chain joins TRBV24-1 and TRBJ1-5; D is unclear. CDR1 is KGHDR, CDR2 SFDVKD, per germline. The CDR3 spans 14 residues. The CDR3 DNA is TGTGCCAGCAGTTACCGGGGAGTCAATCAGCCCCAGCATTTT. This gives the protein CASSYRGVNQPQHF.

Ten or more counts support this clonotype. The chain combines TRBV2 with TRBJ2-7; D uncertain. Germline assignment: CDR1 SNHLY and CDR2 FYNNEI. The CDR3 is made up of 14 amino acids. V was trimmed by 5 bases and J by 3 bases, leaving 14 bases between them. CDR3 amino acids: CASSLGRSYYEQYF. CDR3 bases: TGTGCCAGCAGTTTAGGCAGATCTTACTACGAGCAGTACTTC.

This chain joins TRBV7-3 and TRBJ2-5; D is possibly TRBD1 (5 bases). The germline CDR1 and CDR2 sequences are SGHTA and FQGTGA. The CDR3 is 14 residues long. V lost 4 bases to trimming and J lost 9 bases, with 18 bases between them. CDR3 region: CASSSGHSNQPQYF. The CDR3 DNA reads TGTGCCAGCAGCTCCGGACATAGCAATCAGCCCCAGTACTTC.

Comments on this clonotype: A read error may explain this, as a much larger clone is one base away. The chain links TRBV10-3 to TRBJ1-1, with 8 bases identical to TRBD1. J lost 5 bases, V lost 6 bases, and 8 bases had no gene match. The CDR3 has 14 residues. CDR1 and CDR2 from the germline V gene are ENHRY and SYGVKD. CDR3 DNA: TGTGCCATCAGCAAGACAGGGGTCGAGACTGAAGCTTTCTTT. This codes for CAISKTGVETEAFF.

This clonotype was detected only a few times. The gene calls are TRBV19 and TRBJ1-5, with D possibly being TRBD1 (6 bases). Per germline, CDR1 LNHDA and CDR2 SQIVND (reference sequence). The CDR3 is 16 amino acids. Trimming removed 9 bases at V and 0 bases at J, with 18 bases between. CDR3 sequence reads: CASSLEQGISNQPQHF. CDR3 sequence (DNA): TGTGCCAGCAGTTTGGAACAGGGCATTAGCAATCAGCCCCAGCATTTT.

This clonotype showed up many times. V and J are TRBV10-3 and TRBJ1-6, with 7 bases aligning to TRBD1. After removal of 10 bases from V and 7 bases from J, the junction contained 13 bases not matched to a gene. CDR1 is ENHRY and CDR2 is SYGVKD in the germline V gene. The CDR3 has 15 residues. Written as DNA, the CDR3 is TGTGCCAGCAGACCCTCGGGACAGCAAAATTCACCCCTCCACTTT. As protein: CASRPSGQQNSPLHF.

This rearrangement joins TRBV25-1 to TRBJ2-2; TRBD1 might be the D (7 bases). The germline V gene encodes CDR1 MGHDK and CDR2 SYGVNS. With 8 bases removed from V and 5 bases from J, the gap between germline ends came to 18 bases. This CDR3 is 15 amino acids long. The CDR3 sequence is CASGRYTGDTGELFF. For the CDR3, the DNA is TGTGCCAGCGGGAGGTACACAGGGGATACCGGGGAGCTGTTTTTT.

This chain links TRBV25-1 with TRBJ2-2; D is undetermined. The ends were cut back, 6 bases at V and 6 bases at J, with 11 bases in the middle. CDR3 length: 13 amino acids. Germline-derived CDR1 and CDR2 are MGHDK and SYGVNS. The CDR3 DNA is TGTGCCAGCAGGACCCCAGGCTCCGGGGAGCTGTTTTTT. Translating gives CASRTPGSGELFF.

This clonotype has a count of ten or more. The rearrangement uses TRBV9 and TRBJ1-1; D remains ambiguous. Germline CDR1 is SGDLS and CDR2 is YYNGEE. The CDR3 runs to 13 residues. V lost 4 bases and J lost 12, with 19 bases in between. DNA of the CDR3: TGTGCCAGCAGCCAAGTTGCGGGGATGATGACTTTCTTT. Translated: CASSQVAGMMTFF.

The table lists this clonotype with a few counts. The CDR3 DNA sequence: TGTGCCAGCAGCCTTCGGACAGGGGGTTGGGAAAAACTGTTTTTT. It yields the protein CASSLRTGGWEKLFF. V gene TRBV5-6 combines with J gene TRBJ1-4, with 10 bases aligning to TRBD1. Losses at the gene ends were 4 bases for V and 8 bases for J; bases not matched to a gene: 8. Germline V gene lookup returns CDR1 SGHDT and CDR2 YYEEEE. The CDR3 spans 15 residues.

The J gene is TRBJ2-5, the V gene TRBV6-6; 8 nucleotides match TRBD1. This CDR3 is 13 amino acids long. The V segment lost 6 bases and the J segment 3 bases; nucleotides outside the gene matches: 3. Germline V lookup: CDR1 MNHNY, CDR2 SVGAGI (reference sequence). The CDR3 bases are TGTGCCAGCAGGCGGGGACAGGAAGAGACCCAGTACTTC. Translated: CASRRGQEETQYF.

This clonotype was counted many times. CDR3 region: CASSPGQGSSPLHF. The CDR3 bases are TGTGCCAGCAGTCCTGGACAGGGTTCTTCACCCCTCCACTTT. V and J are TRBV12-3 or TRBV12-4 and TRBJ1-6, with 8 positions matching TRBD1. The CDR3 runs 14 residues. Trimming took 5 bases from V and 9 from J; bases not matched to a gene: 6.

This chain connects TRBV24-1 to TRBJ2-2; a weak D match, TRBD1 (5 bases). This CDR3 contains 16 residues. Deletions cut 4 bases from V and 5 bases from J, with 16 bases between. CDR1 is KGHDR, CDR2 SFDVKD, per germline. This CDR3 reads CATSDQDIRATGELFF. DNA of the CDR3: TGTGCCACCAGTGACCAGGACATAAGGGCGACCGGGGAGCTGTTTTTT.

This clonotype was counted only a few times. The chain uses TRBV11-2 and TRBJ2-5; D not certain. The CDR3 is 14 residues long. Germline CDR1 is SGHAT and CDR2 is FQNNGV. Trimming stripped 3 bases from V and 5 bases from J, with 13 bases between. The CDR3 DNA follows: TGTGCCAGCAGCTTTATCCCTTTAGGCGAGACCCAGTACTTC. This translates into CASSFIPLGETQYF.

V and J are TRBV7-9 and TRBJ1-1, with a weak D call TRBD1 (5 bases). Germline V gene data show CDR1 as SEHNR and CDR2 as FQNEAQ (reference sequence). The CDR3 is made up of 17 amino acids. The V end lost 1 base, the J end lost 9 bases, and 24 bases lay between the germline ends. CDR3 coding DNA: TGTGCCAGCAGCTTAGGCTCCTCGGCAGTCAGGGCATCCAAAGCTTTCTTT. Translation gives CASSLGSSAVRASKAFF.

This clonotype showed up many times. The chain has TRBV7-9 and TRBJ2-7; D perhaps matches TRBD1 (5 bases). Germline CDR1 and CDR2: SEHNR and FQNEAQ (reference sequence). There are 13 residues in the CDR3. Deletions cut 6 bases from V and 3 bases from J, with 12 bases between. CDR3 sequence: CASSTQGRYEQYF. The CDR3 DNA follows: TGTGCCAGCAGTACTCAGGGTCGCTACGAGCAGTACTTC.

V usage is TRBV7-2 and J usage is TRBJ1-1, with D uncertain. Germline V CDR1 and CDR2: SGHTA, FQGNSA. V was clipped by 5 bases and J by 7 bases, with 14 bases between them. This CDR3 comprises 13 residues. The chain's CDR3 is CASSQETTGEAFF. The CDR3 DNA reads as TGTGCCAGCAGCCAAGAAACCACCGGTGAAGCTTTCTTT.

The chain recombines TRBV7-9 with TRBJ2-5; D call uncertain. CDR1 and CDR2 from the germline V gene are SEHNR and FQNEAQ (reference sequence). V lost 5 bases and J 0 bases, leaving 10 bases between the germline ends. The CDR3 spans 14 residues. CDR3: CASSPPSYQETQYF. The CDR3 bases are TGTGCCAGCAGCCCCCCCTCGTACCAAGAGACCCAGTACTTC.

This clonotype was counted ten times or more. J is TRBJ2-7 and V is TRBV9, with 9 bases identical to TRBD1. Germline V lookup: CDR1 SGDLS, CDR2 YYNGEE. The CDR3 totals 14 residues. J was trimmed by 6 bases and V by 4 bases; bases with no gene match: 8. DNA of the CDR3: TGTGCCAGCAGCATAAGGGACAGGGAGGGCGAGCAGTACTTC. It encodes CASSIRDREGEQYF.

The gene calls are TRBV20-1 and TRBJ1-6; D gene unclear. Between the trimmed V and J ends, which lost 6 bases and 5 bases, there was a span of 17 bases. This CDR3 is 15 amino acids long. CDR1 and CDR2 from the germline V gene are DFQATT and SNEGSKA (reference sequence). This CDR3 is CSASPGRIDNSPLHF. The CDR3 bases are TGCAGTGCCTCACCGGGAAGGATAGATAATTCACCCCTCCACTTT.

In this sample, this clonotype turned up a few times. The chain uses TRBV7-2 and TRBJ1-5; TRBD1 might be the D (5 bases). The CDR3 sequence is 16 residues long. V was clipped by 1 base and J by 3 bases, with 13 bases between them. Per germline, CDR1 SGHTA and CDR2 FQGNSA. DNA for the CDR3: TGTGCCAGCAGCTTAGGGCAGGGTATGGACAATCAGCCCCAGCATTTT. It specifies CASSLGQGMDNQPQHF. The whole variable domain, remainder taken from reference TRBV7-2 and TRBJ1-5, is GAGVSQSPSNKVTEKGKDVELRCDPISGHTALYWYRQSLGQGLEFLIYFQGNSAPDKSGLPSDRFSAERTGGSVSTLTIQRTQQEDSAVYLCASSLGQGMDNQPQHFGDGTRLSIL.